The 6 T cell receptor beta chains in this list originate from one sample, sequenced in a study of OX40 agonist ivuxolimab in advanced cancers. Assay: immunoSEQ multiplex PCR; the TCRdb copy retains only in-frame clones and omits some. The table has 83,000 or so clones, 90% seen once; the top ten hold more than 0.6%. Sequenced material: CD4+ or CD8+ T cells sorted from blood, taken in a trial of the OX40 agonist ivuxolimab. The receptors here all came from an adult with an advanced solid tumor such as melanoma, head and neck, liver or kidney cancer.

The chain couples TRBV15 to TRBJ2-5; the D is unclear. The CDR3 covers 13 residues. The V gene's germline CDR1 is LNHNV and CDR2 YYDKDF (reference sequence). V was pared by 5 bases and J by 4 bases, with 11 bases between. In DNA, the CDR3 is TGTGCCACCAGCGACCAGGTTTTAGAGACCCAGTACTTC. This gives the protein CATSDQVLETQYF.

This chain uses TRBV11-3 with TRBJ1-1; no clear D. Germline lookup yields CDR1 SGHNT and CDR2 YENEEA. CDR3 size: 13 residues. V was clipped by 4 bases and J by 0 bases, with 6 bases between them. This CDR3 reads CASSSTVNTEAFF. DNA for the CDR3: TGTGCCAGCAGCTCAACAGTGAACACTGAAGCTTTCTTT.

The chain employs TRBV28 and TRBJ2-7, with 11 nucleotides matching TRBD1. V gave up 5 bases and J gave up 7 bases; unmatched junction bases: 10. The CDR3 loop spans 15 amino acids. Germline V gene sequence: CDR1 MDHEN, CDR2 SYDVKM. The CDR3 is CASSPWDRGSGEQYF. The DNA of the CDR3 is TGTGCCAGCAGTCCTTGGGACAGGGGGTCGGGGGAGCAGTACTTC.

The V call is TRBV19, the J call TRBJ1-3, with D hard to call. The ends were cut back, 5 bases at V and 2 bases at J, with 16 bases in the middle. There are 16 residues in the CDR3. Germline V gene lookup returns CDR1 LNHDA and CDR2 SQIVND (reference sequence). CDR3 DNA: TGTGCCAGTAGTCCGATGGAGGGTAGGGCTGGAAACACCATATATTTT. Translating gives CASSPMEGRAGNTIYF. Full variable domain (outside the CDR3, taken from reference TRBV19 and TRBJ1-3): DGGITQSPKYLFRKEGQNVTLSCEQNLNHDAMYWYRQDPGQGLRLIYYSQIVNDFQKGDIAEGYSVSREKKESFPLTVTSAQKNPTAFYLCASSPMEGRAGNTIYFGEGSWLTVV.

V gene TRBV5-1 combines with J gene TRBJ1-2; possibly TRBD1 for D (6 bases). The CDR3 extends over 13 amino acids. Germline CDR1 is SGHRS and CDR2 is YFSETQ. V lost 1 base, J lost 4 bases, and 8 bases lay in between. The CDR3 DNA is TGCGCCAGCAGCTTGAACAGGGCCTATGGCTACACCTTC. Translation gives CASSLNRAYGYTF.

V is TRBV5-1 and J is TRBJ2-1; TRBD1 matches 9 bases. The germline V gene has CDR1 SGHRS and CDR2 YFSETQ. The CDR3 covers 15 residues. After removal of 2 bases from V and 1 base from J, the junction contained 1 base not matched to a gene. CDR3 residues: CASSFGQGSYNEQFF. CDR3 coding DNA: TGCGCCAGCAGCTTCGGACAGGGGTCCTACAATGAGCAGTTCTTC.